The clone carrying this TCR beta chain was seen more than once but under ten times. Its target is not known. The junction shows a germline mismatch at one end, possibly a read error. CDR3 length equals 8 residues. The germline V gene encodes CDR1 SQVTM and CDR2 ANQGSEA. The source of the sample is a study of T-cell reconstitution after alpha-beta-depleted transplantation in children. Notes on the study in general: Several hundred graft clones that had expanded were reportedly the source of alpha-beta T cells about two months after transplant. T-cell counts and diversity were attributed mostly to newly produced T cells one year after transplant. Surviving recipient T cells and thymic progenitors accounted for the high day-60 TCRbeta diversity observed in some patients.

The library targeted TCRbeta and was prepared with unique molecular identifiers. TCRdb passed the PCR reads through MiXCR, listing each CDR3 protein once. The repertoire holds about 980,000 distinct CDR3 sequences, with about 26% as singletons. This sequence joins TRBV29-1 and TRBJ2-1; possibly TRBD2 for D (6 bases). The specimen comprised PBMCs, mostly from graft donor cells, sampled 360 days after TCRalphabeta/CD19-depleted stem cell transplant. This sequence originates from a boy younger than two who had a stem cell transplant for SCID, so the T cells may come from the graft donor. The CDR3 protein is CSPTGGEF. The CDR3 nucleotides are TGCAGCCCCACTGGAGGGGAGTTC.